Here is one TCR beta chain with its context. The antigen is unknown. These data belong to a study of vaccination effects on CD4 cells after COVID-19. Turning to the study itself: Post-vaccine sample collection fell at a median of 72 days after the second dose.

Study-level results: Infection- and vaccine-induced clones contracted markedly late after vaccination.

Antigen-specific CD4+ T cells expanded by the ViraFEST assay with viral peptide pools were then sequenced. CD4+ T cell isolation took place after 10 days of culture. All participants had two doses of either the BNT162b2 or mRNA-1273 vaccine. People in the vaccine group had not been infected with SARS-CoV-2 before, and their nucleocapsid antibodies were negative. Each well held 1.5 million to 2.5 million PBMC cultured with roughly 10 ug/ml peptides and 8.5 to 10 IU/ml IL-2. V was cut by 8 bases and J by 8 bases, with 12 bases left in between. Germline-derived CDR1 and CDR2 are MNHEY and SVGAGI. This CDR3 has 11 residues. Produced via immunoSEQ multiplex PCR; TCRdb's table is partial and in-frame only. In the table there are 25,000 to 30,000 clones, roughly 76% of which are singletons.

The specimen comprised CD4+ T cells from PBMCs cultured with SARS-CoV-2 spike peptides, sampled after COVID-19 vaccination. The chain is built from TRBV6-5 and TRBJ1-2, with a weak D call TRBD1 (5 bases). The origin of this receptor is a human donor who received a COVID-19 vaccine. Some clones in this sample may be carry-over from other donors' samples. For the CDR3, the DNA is TGTGCCAGCCGTCTAGAGGGGGGCTACACCTTC. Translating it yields CASRLEGGYTF.